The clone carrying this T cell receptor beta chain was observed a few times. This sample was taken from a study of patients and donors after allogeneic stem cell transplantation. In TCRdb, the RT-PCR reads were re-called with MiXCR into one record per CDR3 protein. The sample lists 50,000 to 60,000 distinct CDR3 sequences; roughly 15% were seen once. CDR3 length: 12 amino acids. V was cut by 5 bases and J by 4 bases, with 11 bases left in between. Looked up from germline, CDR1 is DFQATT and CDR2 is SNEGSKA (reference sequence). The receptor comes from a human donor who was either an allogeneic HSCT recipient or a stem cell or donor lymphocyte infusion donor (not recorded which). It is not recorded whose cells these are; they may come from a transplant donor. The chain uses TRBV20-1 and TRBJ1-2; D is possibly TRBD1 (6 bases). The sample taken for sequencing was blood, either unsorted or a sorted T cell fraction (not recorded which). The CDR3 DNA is TGCAGTGCTTTGGGACATTCCTATGGCTACACCTTC. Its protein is CSALGHSYGYTF.